Below, one TCR beta chain is given with its context. The V end lost 1 base, the J end lost 2 bases, and 11 bases lay between the germline ends. CDR3 length: 15 amino acids. CDR1 LNHDA and CDR2 SQIVND come from the germline V gene (reference sequence). There were TCR beta CDR3 regions amplified from RNA transcripts. RT-PCR in the first round (using the HTBI primer set) targeted the TCR CDR3. MiXCR, run by TCRdb on the multiplex PCR reads, gives a single entry per CDR3 protein. This repertoire shows 250,000 to 300,000 distinct CDR3 sequences, 15% to 20% found once; its top ten account for around 61%. This entry belongs to a study of T cells in Graves' hyperthyroidism and ophthalmopathy.

The sequence came from a woman in her sixties with Graves' ophthalmopathy. The chain is built from TRBV19 and TRBJ1-1; perhaps TRBD1 as D (5 bases). The source material was blood. CDR3 amino acids: CASSIAGTANTEAFF. The CDR3 nucleotides are TGTGCCAGTAGTATAGCGGGGACCGCTAACACTGAAGCTTTCTTT. The variable domain in full, completed from reference TRBV19 and TRBJ1-1, reads DGGITQSPKYLFRKEGQNVTLSCEQNLNHDAMYWYRQDPGQGLRLIYYSQIVNDFQKGDIAEGYSVSREKKESFPLTVTSAQKNPTAFYLCASSIAGTANTEAFFGQGTRLTVV.